This T cell receptor (beta chain) was captured in a study of blood T cell repertoires in COVID-19 (TCRdb year 2020). In the study overall: Samples covering the acute and convalescent phases of COVID-19 were provided by collaborators in the United States, Italy and Spain. The prospective study material was composed of cDNA or gDNA derived from T cells, B-cell-depleted T cells, or PBMCs. HLA class I and class II types, where available, came from metadata supplied by the sample provider rather than from assay-based typing. The repertoires were made available in a free public database intended to serve as a resource for research on the immune response to SARS-CoV-2. Samples came from the ongoing ImmuneRACE study (first 160 participants) plus 1,254 subjects from 6 global collaborators. The sample metadata nearly always contained a de-identified subject ID, COVID-19 status, age in years and sex. Subjects who had been exposed to COVID-19, were actively infected with it, or had recovered from it provided the deeply sampled blood TCRbeta repertoires that made up the dataset. General findings and caveats noted by the study authors: How much clinical and demographic metadata was included differed by source and by participant, and the metadata was provided uncurated.

The collaborating institutions used their own protocols to collect whole blood in K2EDTA tubes. For TCRbeta analysis, collaborator samples were shipped as frozen whole blood, as isolated PBMCs, or as DNA extracted from either sample type. Worth noting for this clone: The antigen it binds to is not known. Nothing much larger sits one base from this clone, and base qualities are not available.

The germline V gene specifies MNHEY as CDR1 and SVGAGI as CDR2. Trimming takes 6 bases from V and 10 bases from J, and the germline ends sit 13 bases apart. The CDR3 runs 13 residues from the cysteine to the phenylalanine. Here the CDR3 DNA is all that survives: 39 bases in frame from base 1. TCRbeta CDR3 regions were amplified from genomic DNA using the immunoSEQ Assay, a bias-controlled multiplex PCR. Per the authors' processing: The number of nucleated cells in each sample was estimated by amplification of reference gene primers within the assay. To quantify the absolute abundance of each unique TCRbeta CDR3 rearrangement, sequence reads were collapsed and filtered. Productive Simpson clonality was computed per sample as the square root of Simpson's diversity index over productive rearrangements. This immuneACCESS table, as held by TCRdb, lists in-frame sequences with V and J called but not all clones. Of the missing ones, under half trace to an unresolved V gene in checked studies; the others have no known cause. That table is the source of V, J and clone size, and D and trimming were worked out from the DNA. The sample records 150,000 to 200,000 clones, around four fifths of which are singletons. Approximately 2.6% of the sample lies in the top ten.

The rearrangement joined TRBV6-5 to TRBJ1-6; TRBD1 is possibly the D segment (5 matching bases). The receptor was derived from a man aged 65 to 85 with acute or convalescent COVID-19. Sequencing input: peripheral blood. The DNA sequence follows: TGTGCCAGCAGCGACCCAGGGAAATCACCCCTCCACTTT. Its translation is CASSDPGKSPLHF.